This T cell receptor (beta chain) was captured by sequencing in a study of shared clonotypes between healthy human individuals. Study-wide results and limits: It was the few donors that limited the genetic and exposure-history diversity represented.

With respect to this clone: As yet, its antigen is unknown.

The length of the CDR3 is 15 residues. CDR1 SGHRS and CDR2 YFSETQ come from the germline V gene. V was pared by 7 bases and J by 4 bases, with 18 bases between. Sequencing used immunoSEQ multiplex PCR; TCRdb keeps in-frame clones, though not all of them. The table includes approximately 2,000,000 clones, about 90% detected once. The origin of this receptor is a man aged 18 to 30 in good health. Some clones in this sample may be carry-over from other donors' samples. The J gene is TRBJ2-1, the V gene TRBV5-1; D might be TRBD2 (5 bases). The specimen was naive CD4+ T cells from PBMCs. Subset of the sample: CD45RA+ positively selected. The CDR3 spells CASSILEVGYNEQFF. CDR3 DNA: TGCGCCAGCTCTATATTGGAGGTGGGATACAATGAGCAGTTCTTC. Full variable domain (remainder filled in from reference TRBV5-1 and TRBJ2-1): KAGVTQTPRYLIKTRGQQVTLSCSPISGHRSVSWYQQTPGQGLQFLFEYFSETQRNKGNFPGRFSGRQFSNSRSEMNVSTLELGDSALYLCASSILEVGYNEQFFGPGTRLTVL.